This TCR beta chain was obtained from a study of T cell responses to AZD1222 COVID-19 vaccine (dated by TCRdb to 2020 to 2023). Regarding the research as a whole: TCR sequencing was performed for about 250 trial participants, of whom roughly 200 were given two doses of AZD1222 and 26 were given two doses of MenACWY control vaccine. Trial participants were enrolled by age into subgroups of 18-55, 56-69 and 70-plus years, and around 150, 29 and 61 TCR-sequenced participants, respectively, were included in these subgroups. Study-wide conclusions, independent of this receptor: A significant rise in spike-specific TCR breadth and depth was observed after two AZD1222 doses relative to day 0 and relative to MenACWY recipients. Only a handful of AZD1222 recipients were SARS-CoV-2 seropositive at baseline, limiting conclusions about previously exposed vaccinees. In the small 56-69-year group, the increase in depth fell short of significance, most likely because of low power. Because no day 14 peak-response samples were available, repertoires were characterized only after the peak T cell response. CD4 TCRs associated with the vaccine covered the entire spike protein, and the dominant responses were in regions 160-218 and 743-854. Participants were mostly white British, with more females than males. The authors suggested clonal diversity may have been underestimated. Reportedly, almost half of the unique spike-specific TCRs recognized epitopes lying outside the regions that are mutated in the B.1.351 and B.1.1.7 variants.

The CDR3 regions of human TCRbeta chains were subjected to immunosequencing. The source study handled its data this way. Repertoire TCRs were checked for matches against a reference library of SARS-CoV-2-specific TCRs that had been generated using the MIRA antigen-specificity platform. Breadth was defined as the fraction of unique TCRs that were SARS-CoV-2-associated. Depth was defined as the fraction of total T cells that were SARS-CoV-2-associated. Using the MIRA data, each spike-specific TCR was mapped to the spike region that the TCR reacts to and placed in a CD4 or CD8 class. Log10-transformed breadth and depth values were compared by one-way ANOVA with Sidak's multiple comparisons tests. This is the immuneACCESS table as TCRdb keeps it, with only in-frame sequences that have V and J called. A part of the clones is gone; compared with another copy, unresolved V genes explain less than half, and the rest is unexplained. V and J calls and clone size are those listed in that table; D and trimming were worked out from the DNA. For this sample the table gives about 94,000 clones, of which 75% to 90% were detected only once. Clones ranked in the top ten supply 4.5% of the sample.

The time point label on this specimen signifies: about 28 days (+/-7) after the second vaccine dose. Because spike-specific TCR depth and breadth did not differ between the two schedules, AZD1222 recipients who got a second dose at roughly 4 weeks were pooled with those who got a second dose at roughly 12 weeks. Samples from vaccinated people were obtained from the UK trials COV001 and COV002, which included a single-blind randomized controlled phase 2/3 trial of AZD1222 (ChAdOx1 nCoV-19) in healthy adults. For TCRbeta chain sequencing, PBMC samples were collected from trial participants at day 0 and at day 28 after the second dose. For this clone: Its antigen has not been determined. No clone much larger than this one lies a single base away; base qualities are absent.

The germline V gene sets CDR1 to SGHTS and CDR2 to YDEGEE. Including the terminal cysteine and phenylalanine, the CDR3 comprises 17 residues. The read is trimmed to its CDR3 DNA, 51 bases read in frame from base 1. V drops 1 base and J drops 0 bases, leaving 11 bases in between. The rearranged chain carries TRBV5-8 and TRBJ1-6; no D gene is confidently identified. This sample comprised peripheral blood, obtained 28 days after the second AZD1222 dose. The source of this sequence is an adult who received the AZD1222 COVID-19 vaccine. The CDR3 reads as follows: CASSLRQFSSYNSPLHF. The bases are TGTGCCAGCAGCTTGCGGCAGTTTAGCTCCTATAATTCACCCCTCCACTTT.